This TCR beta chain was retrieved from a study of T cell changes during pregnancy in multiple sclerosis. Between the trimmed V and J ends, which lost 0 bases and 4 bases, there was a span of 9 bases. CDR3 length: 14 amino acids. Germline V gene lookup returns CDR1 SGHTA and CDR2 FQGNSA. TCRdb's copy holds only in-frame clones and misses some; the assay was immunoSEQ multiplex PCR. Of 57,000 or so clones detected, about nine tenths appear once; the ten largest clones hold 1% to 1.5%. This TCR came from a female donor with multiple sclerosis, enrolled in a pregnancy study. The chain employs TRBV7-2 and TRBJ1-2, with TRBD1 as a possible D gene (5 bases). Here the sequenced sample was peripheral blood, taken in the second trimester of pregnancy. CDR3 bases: TGTGCCAGCAGCTTAGCGCGACAGCTCTATGGCTACACCTTC. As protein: CASSLARQLYGYTF.